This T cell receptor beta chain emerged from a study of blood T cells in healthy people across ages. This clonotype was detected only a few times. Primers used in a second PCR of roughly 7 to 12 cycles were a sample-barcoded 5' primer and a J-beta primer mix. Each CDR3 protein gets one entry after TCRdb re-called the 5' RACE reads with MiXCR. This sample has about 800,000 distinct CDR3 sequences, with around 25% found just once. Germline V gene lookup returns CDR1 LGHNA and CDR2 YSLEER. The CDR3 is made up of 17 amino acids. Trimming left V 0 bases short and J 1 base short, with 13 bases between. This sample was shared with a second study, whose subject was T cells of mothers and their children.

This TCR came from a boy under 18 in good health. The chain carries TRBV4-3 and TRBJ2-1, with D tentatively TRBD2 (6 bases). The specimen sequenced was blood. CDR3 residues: CASSQDLVGTSYNEQFF. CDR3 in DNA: TGCGCCAGCAGCCAAGACCTGGTGGGGACTTCCTACAATGAGCAGTTCTTC.